This entry concerns a single T cell receptor (beta chain). This sample is drawn from a study of shared clonotypes between healthy human individuals. CDR1 is GTSNPN and CDR2 is SVGIG in the germline V gene (reference sequence). Trimming cost V 1 base and J 9 bases; bases outside gene matches: 16. The CDR3 spans 16 residues. TCRdb's table, derived via immunoSEQ multiplex PCR, lists solely in-frame clones and lacks some. The repertoire holds around 1 million clones, with approximately 76% as singletons. Sequenced input: memory CD4+ T cells sorted from blood. Subset: CD45RA-negative fraction. This chain uses TRBV30 with TRBJ2-7; 9 bases map to TRBD2. This TCR derives from a young man in good health. The CDR3 protein is CAWSAYGTSPVGRQYF. As DNA, the CDR3 is TGTGCCTGGAGTGCCTACGGGACTAGCCCCGTAGGGCGGCAGTACTTC.